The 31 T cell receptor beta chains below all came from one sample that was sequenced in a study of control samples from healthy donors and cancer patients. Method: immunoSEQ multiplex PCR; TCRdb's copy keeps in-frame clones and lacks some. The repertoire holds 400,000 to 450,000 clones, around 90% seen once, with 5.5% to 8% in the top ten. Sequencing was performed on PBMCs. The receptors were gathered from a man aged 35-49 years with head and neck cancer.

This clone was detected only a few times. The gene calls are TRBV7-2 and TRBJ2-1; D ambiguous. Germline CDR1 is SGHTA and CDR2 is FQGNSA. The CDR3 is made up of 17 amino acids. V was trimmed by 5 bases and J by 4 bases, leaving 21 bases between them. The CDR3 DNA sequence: TGTGCCAGCAGCCCGAATCGTCCCTCAGTGAGTTACAATGAGCAGTTCTTC. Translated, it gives CASSPNRPSVSYNEQFF.

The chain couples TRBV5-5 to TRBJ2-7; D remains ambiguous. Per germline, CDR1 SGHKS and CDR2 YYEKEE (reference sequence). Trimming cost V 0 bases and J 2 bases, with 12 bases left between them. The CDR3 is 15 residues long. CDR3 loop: CASSLAARQAYEQYF. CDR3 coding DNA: TGTGCCAGCAGCTTGGCGGCCCGGCAGGCCTACGAGCAGTACTTC.

CDR3 region: CASSYSAGGSYEQYF. The CDR3 coding sequence is TGTGCCAGCAGTTACTCAGCGGGGGGCTCCTACGAGCAGTACTTC. This sequence joins TRBV6-2 or TRBV6-3 and TRBJ2-7; 9 positions match TRBD2. Germline values: CDR1 MNHEY, CDR2 SVGEGT. V trimming: 0 bases; J trimming: 0 bases; junction bases outside the gene matches: 0. CDR3 length: 15 amino acids.

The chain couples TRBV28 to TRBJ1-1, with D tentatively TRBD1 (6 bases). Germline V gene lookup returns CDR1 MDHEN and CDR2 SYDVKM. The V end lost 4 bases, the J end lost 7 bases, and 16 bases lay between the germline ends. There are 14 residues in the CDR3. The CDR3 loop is CASSSSGGRLEAFF. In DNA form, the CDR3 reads TGTGCCAGCAGTTCCAGTGGGGGCAGGCTTGAAGCTTTCTTT.

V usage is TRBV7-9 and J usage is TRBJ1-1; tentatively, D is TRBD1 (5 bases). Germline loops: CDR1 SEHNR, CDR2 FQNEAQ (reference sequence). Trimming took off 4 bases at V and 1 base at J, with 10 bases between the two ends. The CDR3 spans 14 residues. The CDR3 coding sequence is TGTGCCAGCAGCTCGACAGTTACGAACACTGAAGCTTTCTTT. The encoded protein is CASSSTVTNTEAFF.

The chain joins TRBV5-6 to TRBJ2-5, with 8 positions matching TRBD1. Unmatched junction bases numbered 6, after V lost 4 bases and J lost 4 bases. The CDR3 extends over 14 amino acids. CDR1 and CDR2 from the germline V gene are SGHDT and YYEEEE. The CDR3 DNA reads TGTGCCAGCAGCACCCTGACAGGGGTAGAGACCCAGTACTTC. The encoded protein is CASSTLTGVETQYF.

The CDR3 DNA follows: TGTGCCAGCAGTTTTAATTTACAGGGTGAAAAACTGTTTTTT. Translated, it gives CASSFNLQGEKLFF. The rearrangement links TRBV27 to TRBJ1-4; perhaps TRBD1 as D (6 bases). Germline V gives CDR1 MNHEY, CDR2 SMNVEV (reference sequence). The CDR3 sequence is 14 residues long. Trimming left V 3 bases short and J 7 bases short, with 12 bases between.

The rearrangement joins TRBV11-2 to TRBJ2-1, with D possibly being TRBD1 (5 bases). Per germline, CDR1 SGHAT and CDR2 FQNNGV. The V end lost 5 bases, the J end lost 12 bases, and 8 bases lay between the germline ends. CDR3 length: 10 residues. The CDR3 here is CASSADTQFF. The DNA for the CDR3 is TGTGCCAGCAGCGCGGACACGCAGTTCTTC.

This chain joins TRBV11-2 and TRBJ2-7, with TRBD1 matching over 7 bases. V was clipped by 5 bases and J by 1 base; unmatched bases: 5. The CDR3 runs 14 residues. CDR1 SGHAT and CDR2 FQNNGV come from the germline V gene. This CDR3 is CASSPSGQSYEQYF. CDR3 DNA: TGTGCCAGCAGCCCGTCGGGACAGTCCTACGAGCAGTACTTC.

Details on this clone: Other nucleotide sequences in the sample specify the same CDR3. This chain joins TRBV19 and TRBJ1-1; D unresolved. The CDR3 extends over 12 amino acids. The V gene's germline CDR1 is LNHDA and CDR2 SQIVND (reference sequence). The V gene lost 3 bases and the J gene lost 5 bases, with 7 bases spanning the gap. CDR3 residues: CASSIGSTEAFF. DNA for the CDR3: TGTGCCAGTAGTATTGGGTCAACTGAAGCTTTCTTT. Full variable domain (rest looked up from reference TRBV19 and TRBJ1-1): DGGITQSPKYLFRKEGQNVTLSCEQNLNHDAMYWYRQDPGQGLRLIYYSQIVNDFQKGDIAEGYSVSREKKESFPLTVTSAQKNPTAFYLCASSIGSTEAFFGQGTRLTVV.

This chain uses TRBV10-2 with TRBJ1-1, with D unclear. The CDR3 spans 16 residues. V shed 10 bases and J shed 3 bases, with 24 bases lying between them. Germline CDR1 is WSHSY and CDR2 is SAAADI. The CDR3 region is CATTAWELSWDTEAFF. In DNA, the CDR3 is TGCGCCACTACCGCCTGGGAACTCTCGTGGGACACTGAAGCTTTCTTT.

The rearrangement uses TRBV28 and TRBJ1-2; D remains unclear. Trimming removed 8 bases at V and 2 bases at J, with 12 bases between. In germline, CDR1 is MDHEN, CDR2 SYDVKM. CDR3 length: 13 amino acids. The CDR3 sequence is CASRPSPNYGYTF. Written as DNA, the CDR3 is TGTGCCAGCCGACCGTCTCCGAACTATGGCTACACCTTC.

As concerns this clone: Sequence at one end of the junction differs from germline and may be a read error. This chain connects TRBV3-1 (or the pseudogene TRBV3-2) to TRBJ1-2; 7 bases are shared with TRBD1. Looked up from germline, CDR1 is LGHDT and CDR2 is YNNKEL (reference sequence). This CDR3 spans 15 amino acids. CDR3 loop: CASSPGTDYNYGNTF. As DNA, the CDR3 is TGTGCCAGCAGCCCCGGGACAGATTATAACTATGGCAACACCTTC.

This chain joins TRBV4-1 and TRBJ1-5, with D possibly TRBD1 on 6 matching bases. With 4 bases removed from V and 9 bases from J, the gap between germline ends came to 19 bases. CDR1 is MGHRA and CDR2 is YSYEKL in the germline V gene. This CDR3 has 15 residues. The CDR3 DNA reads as TGCGCCAGCAGCCGAGGCGAACAGGGTAGGAGGCCCCAGCATTTT. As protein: CASSRGEQGRRPQHF.

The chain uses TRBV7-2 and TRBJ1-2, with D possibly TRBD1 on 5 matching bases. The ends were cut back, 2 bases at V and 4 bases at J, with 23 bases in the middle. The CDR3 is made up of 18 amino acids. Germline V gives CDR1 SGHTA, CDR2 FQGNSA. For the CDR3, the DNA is TGTGCCAGCAGCTTACAGGGAGGGCTGATTACGCGAAGCTATGGCTACACCTTC. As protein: CASSLQGGLITRSYGYTF.

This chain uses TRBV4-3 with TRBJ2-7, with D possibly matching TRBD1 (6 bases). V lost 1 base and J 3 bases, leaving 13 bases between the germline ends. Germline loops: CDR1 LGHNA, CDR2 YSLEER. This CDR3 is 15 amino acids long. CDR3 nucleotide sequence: TGCGCCAGCAGCCAAGGGGCAGGGGAGAACTACGAGCAGTACTTC. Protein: CASSQGAGENYEQYF.

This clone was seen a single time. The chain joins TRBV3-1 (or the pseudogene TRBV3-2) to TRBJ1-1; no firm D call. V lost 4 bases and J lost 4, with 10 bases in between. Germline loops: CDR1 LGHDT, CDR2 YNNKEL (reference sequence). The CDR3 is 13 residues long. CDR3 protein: CASSPLRGTEAFF. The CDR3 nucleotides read TGTGCCAGCAGCCCCCTACGGGGCACTGAAGCTTTCTTT.

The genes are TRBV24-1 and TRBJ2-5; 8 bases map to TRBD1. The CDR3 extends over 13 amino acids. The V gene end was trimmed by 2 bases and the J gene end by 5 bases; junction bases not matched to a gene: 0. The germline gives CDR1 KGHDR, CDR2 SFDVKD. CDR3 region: CATSDSGGETQYF. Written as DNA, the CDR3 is TGTGCCACCAGTGATTCAGGGGGCGAGACCCAGTACTTC.

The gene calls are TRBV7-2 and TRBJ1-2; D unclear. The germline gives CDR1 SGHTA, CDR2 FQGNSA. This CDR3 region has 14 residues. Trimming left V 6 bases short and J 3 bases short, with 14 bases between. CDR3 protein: CASSPTGIYYGYTF. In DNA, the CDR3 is TGTGCCAGCAGTCCTACCGGGATCTACTATGGCTACACCTTC.

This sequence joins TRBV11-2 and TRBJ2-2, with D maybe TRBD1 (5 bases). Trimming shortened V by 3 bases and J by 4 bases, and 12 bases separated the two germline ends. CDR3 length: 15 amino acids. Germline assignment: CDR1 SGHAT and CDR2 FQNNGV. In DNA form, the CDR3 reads TGTGCCAGCAGCTTCTCAGGGCGCGGCACCGGGGAGCTGTTTTTT. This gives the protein CASSFSGRGTGELFF.

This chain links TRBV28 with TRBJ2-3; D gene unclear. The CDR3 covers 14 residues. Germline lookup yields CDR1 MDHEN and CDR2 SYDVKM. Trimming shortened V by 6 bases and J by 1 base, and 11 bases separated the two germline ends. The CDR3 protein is CASRITGRTDTQYF. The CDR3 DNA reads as TGTGCCAGCAGGATCACCGGACGCACAGATACGCAGTATTTT.

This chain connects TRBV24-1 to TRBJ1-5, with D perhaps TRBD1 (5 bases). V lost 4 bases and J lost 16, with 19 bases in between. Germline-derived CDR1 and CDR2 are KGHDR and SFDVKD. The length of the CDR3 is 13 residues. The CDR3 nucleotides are TGTGCCACCAGTGAATCTAGGCAGGGCGTTAAACATTTT. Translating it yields CATSESRQGVKHF.

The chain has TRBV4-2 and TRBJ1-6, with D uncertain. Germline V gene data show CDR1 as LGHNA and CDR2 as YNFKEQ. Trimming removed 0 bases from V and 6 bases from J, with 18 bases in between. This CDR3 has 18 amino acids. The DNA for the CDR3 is TGTGCCAGCAGCCAAGATCGCCGTACGCTGACGTCTAATTCACCCCTCCACTTT. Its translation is CASSQDRRTLTSNSPLHF.

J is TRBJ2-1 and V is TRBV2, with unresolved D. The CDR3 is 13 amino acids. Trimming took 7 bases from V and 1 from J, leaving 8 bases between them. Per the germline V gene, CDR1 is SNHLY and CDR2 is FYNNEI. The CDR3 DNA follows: TGTGCCAGCAACGATGAATCCTACAATGAGCAGTTCTTC. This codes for CASNDESYNEQFF.

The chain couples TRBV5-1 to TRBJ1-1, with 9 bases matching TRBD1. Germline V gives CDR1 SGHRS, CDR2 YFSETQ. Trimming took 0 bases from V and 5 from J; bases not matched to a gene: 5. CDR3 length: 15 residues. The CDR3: CASSLGDRDLTEAFF. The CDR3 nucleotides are TGCGCCAGCAGCTTGGGGGACAGGGACTTGACTGAAGCTTTCTTT.

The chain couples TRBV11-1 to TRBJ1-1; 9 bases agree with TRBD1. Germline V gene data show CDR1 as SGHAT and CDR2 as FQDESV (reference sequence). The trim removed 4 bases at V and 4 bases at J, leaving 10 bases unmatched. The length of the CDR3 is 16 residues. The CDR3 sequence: CASSSRTGAGGTEAFF. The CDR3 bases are TGTGCCAGCAGCTCCCGGACAGGGGCCGGGGGCACTGAAGCTTTCTTT.

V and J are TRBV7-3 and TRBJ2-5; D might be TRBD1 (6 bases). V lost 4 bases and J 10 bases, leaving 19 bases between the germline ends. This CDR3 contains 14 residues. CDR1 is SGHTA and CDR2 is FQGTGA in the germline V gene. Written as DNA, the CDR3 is TGTGCCAGCAGCTCCACAGGGTCGGGTGGCCTCCAGTACTTC. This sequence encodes CASSSTGSGGLQYF. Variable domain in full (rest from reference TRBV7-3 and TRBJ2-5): GAGVSQTPSNKVTEKGKYVELRCDPISGHTALYWYRQSLGQGPEFLIYFQGTGAADDSGLPNDRFFAVRPEGSVSTLKIQRTERGDSAVYLCASSSTGSGGLQYFGPGTRLLVL.

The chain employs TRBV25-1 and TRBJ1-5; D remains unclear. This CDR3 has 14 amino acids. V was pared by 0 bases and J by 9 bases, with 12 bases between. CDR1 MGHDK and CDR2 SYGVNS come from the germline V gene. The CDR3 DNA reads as TGTGCCAGCAGTGAATACGGCAATTCTGCGCCCCAGCATTTT. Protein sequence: CASSEYGNSAPQHF.

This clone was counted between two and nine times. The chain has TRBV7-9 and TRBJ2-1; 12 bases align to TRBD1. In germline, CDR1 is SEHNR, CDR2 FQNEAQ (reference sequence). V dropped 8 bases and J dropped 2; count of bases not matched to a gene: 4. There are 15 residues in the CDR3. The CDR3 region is CASRRDRGPYNEQFF. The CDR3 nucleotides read TGTGCCAGCCGCAGGGACAGGGGGCCCTACAATGAGCAGTTCTTC.

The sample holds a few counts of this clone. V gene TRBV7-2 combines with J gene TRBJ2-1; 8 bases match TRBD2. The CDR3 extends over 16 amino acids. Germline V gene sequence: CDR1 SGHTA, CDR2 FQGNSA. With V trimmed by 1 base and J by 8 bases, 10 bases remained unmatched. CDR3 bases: TGTGCCAGCAGCTTAGATGTCGGGGGGGCCGTGGATGAGCAGTTCTTC. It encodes CASSLDVGGAVDEQFF.

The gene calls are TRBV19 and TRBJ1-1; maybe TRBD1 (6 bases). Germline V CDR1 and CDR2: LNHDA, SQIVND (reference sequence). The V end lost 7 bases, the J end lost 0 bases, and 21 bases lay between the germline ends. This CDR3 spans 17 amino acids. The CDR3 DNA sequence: TGTGCCAGTATTCCTTCGGGGGGGGCTATTCTGAACACTGAAGCTTTCTTT. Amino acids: CASIPSGGAILNTEAFF.